In its sample, the clone carrying this TCR beta chain was seen a few times. Its antigen is not known. Template-switch 5'RACE cDNA synthesis added a 10-nucleotide unique molecular identifier. TCRdb itself ran the 5' RACE reads through MiXCR, one entry per CDR3 protein. The table records about 50,000 distinct CDR3 sequences, about a tenth of them present only once. Where libraries were unsorted, they were derived from 2 million PBMCs stored at -80 degrees C. The data are from a study of neurological immune-mediated disorders. Study results and caveats: Private repertoires in all groups were suggested by the absence of shared CDR3 amino acid sequences among expanded clones across subjects. The most TCR clonal expansion was seen in HTLV-1-associated myelopathy, and the least was seen in multiple sclerosis, which fell below healthy controls.

Sequenced: PBMCs. The sequence was obtained from a man in his sixties or seventies with HTLV-1-associated myelopathy (HAM/TSP).

CDR3 sequence reads: CASSWPNTEAFF. The CDR3 DNA sequence: TGTGCCAGTAGTTGGCCGAACACTGAAGCTTTCTTT. The chain carries TRBV19 and TRBJ1-1; D uncertain. CDR3 length equals 12 residues. Per germline, CDR1 LNHDA and CDR2 SQIVND (reference sequence). V lost 5 bases and J lost 1, with 5 bases in between.